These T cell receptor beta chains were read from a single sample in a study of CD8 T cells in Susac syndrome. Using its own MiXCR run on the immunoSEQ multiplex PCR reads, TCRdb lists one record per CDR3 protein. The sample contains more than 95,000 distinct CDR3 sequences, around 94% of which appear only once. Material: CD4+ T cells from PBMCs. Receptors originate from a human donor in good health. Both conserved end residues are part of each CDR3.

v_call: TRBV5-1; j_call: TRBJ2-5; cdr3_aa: CASSYNGGEETQYF
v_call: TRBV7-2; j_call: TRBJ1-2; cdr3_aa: CASSEQGGADGYTF
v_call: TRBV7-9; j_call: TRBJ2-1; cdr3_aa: CASSSDYLKQFF
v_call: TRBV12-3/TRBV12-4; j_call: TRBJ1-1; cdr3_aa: CASRWRQGRTEAFF
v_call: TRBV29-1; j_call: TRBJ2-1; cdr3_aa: CSGQRDRTYNEQFF
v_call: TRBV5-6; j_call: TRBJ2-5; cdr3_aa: CASSPNGRGLGIQYF
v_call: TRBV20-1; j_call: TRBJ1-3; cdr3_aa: CSVPAHVAGKTGNTIYF
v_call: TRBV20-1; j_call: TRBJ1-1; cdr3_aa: CSARQMNTEAFF
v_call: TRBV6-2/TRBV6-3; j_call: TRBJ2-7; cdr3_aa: CASSYRGYEQYF
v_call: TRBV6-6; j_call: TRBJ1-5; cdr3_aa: CASSYRTGSSNQPQHF
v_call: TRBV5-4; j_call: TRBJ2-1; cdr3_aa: CASSPSGGRPYNEQFF
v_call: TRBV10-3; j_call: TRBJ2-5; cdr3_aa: CAISDPSGVAETQYF
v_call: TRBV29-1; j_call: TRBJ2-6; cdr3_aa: CSVEGRDNVLTF
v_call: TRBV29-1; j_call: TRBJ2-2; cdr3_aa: CSVGTGWSLNTGELFF
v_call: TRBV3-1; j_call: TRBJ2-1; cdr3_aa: CASSPGLLNEQFF
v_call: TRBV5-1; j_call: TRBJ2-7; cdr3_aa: CASSLETGRPYEQYF
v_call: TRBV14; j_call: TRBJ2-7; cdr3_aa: CASSSNRDRGTYEQYF
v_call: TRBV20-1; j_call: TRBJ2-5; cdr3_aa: CSASGPQFAAQETQYF
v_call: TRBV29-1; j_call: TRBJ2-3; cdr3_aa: CSVVPSGGTQYF
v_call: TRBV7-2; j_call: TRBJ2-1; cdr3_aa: CASSPRGINEQFF
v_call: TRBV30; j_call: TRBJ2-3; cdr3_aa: CAWRRGPGGTDTQYF
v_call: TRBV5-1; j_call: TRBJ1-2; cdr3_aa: CASSLSSTGANYGYTF
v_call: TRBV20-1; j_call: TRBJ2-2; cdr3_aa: CSAVGQANTGELFF
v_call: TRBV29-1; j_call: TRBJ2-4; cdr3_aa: CSVRSAGIQYF
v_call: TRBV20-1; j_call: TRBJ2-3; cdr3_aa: CSARTSGSKDTQYF
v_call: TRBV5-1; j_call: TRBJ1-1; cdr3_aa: CASSLSRGPQNTEAFF